The clone carrying this T cell receptor (beta chain) showed up many times. The antigen is undetermined. The V segment lost 5 bases and the J segment 1 base; nucleotides outside the gene matches: 5. The CDR3 has 15 residues. The data stem from a study of regulatory T cells in long-lasting Graves disease. Overall study results and limits: Preferential use of TRBV28, TRBJ1-2 and TRBJ2-5 was seen in persistent disease. Owing to a sample size that was small, accuracy may have been reduced. Those with persistent disease had in common more public clonotypes (2,741) than new patients (roughly 930).

According to the study, TCR beta libraries were built with iRepertoire HTBI primers and CDR3-region Arm-PCR. In TCRdb, the multiplex PCR reads were re-called with MiXCR into one record per CDR3 protein. Found here are under 450,000 distinct CDR3 sequences, 20% to 30% of them singletons; the top ten hold approximately 28%. Stated time point: persistent/refractory GD, antithyroid drugs over 5 years with positive TRAb. RNA isolated from PBMCs was used to make the TCR library. Enrollment of patients was through an endocrinology department in Xi'an, China. This receptor was obtained from a female donor with Graves disease. The input for sequencing was peripheral blood mononuclear cells (PBMCs), taken when the disease was refractory, from a patient treated with antithyroid drugs. The rearrangement joins TRBV12-3 or TRBV12-4 to TRBJ1-5; 7 bases match TRBD1. In DNA, the CDR3 is TGTGCCAGCAGTCGGGACAGACGAAGCAATCAGCCCCAGCATTTT. Protein: CASSRDRRSNQPQHF.